The next 4 T cell receptor beta chains were all read from a single sample in a study of blood T cell repertoires in COVID-19. Profiled with immunoSEQ multiplex PCR; TCRdb holds only in-frame clones, not every one. The sample lists some 270,000 clones, 70% to 90% seen once, with 9.5% to 12% in the top ten. Sequencing input: peripheral blood. Source of these receptors: a woman between 65 and 79 years old with acute or convalescent COVID-19.

The genes are TRBV5-8 and TRBJ2-7; 7 nucleotides align to TRBD2. With V trimmed by 4 bases and J by 11 bases, 18 bases remained unmatched. Germline loops: CDR1 SGHTS, CDR2 YDEGEE. The CDR3 is 15 amino acids. CDR3 sequence reads: CASSPLGTAGGKKYF. In DNA, the CDR3 is TGTGCCAGCAGCCCACTGGGCACAGCCGGGGGGAAAAAGTACTTC.

CDR3 sequence: CASTRSRTDTQYF. CDR3 in DNA: TGCGCCAGCACCCGGAGCCGCACAGATACGCAGTATTTT. The chain uses TRBV5-1 and TRBJ2-3; D uncertain. V was clipped by 6 bases and J by 1 base, with 9 bases between them. The CDR3 runs to 13 residues. The germline CDR1 and CDR2 sequences are SGHRS and YFSETQ.

This clone was seen only once. The V and J genes are TRBV6-2 or TRBV6-3 and TRBJ2-3, with 8 nucleotides matching TRBD2. The junction had 13 bases not matched to a gene; V was cut back by 5 bases and J by 6 bases. The V gene's germline CDR1 is MNHEY and CDR2 SVGEGT. This CDR3 contains 16 residues. DNA of the CDR3: TGTGCCAGCAGTACGCCGGGTCGGGGGGGCCGGGATACGCAGTATTTT. Translation: CASSTPGRGGRDTQYF.

The chain employs TRBV7-9 and TRBJ1-4, with 7 nucleotides matching TRBD1. Germline assignment: CDR1 SEHNR and CDR2 FQNEAQ (reference sequence). The CDR3 has 15 amino acids. Trimming at V came to 2 bases and at J to 7 bases, leaving 7 bases not matched to a gene. The CDR3 is CASSLPGTVPEKLFF. The CDR3 nucleotides are TGTGCCAGCAGCTTACCCGGGACAGTTCCTGAAAAACTGTTTTTT.